The rows below give T cell receptor beta chains drawn from one sample of a study of blood T cells in healthy people across ages. A single record per CDR3 protein comes from TCRdb applying MiXCR to the 5' RACE reads. The sample consists of about a million distinct CDR3 sequences, roughly two fifths of them appearing once. The sequenced sample was blood. The receptors here all came from a man younger than 35 in good health. Each CDR3 is given with its conserved first and last residue. D genes are given only for firm matches. Some rows mark clone size as missing; the rest say once, few, many or name a class of expanded clone.

v_gene	abundance	j_gene	d_gene	CDR3nt	CDR3aa
TRBV6-6	.	TRBJ2-7	TRBD1	TGTGCCAGCAGGAAAACAGGGGGTGCCTACGAGCAGTACTTC	CASRKTGGAYEQYF
TRBV12-3/TRBV12-4	.	TRBJ1-5	.	TGTGCCAGCAGTTTTGATTACGGTGTGGGCAATCAGCCCCAGCATTTT	CASSFDYGVGNQPQHF
TRBV9	.	TRBJ1-6	TRBD1	TGTGCCAGCAGCCGGACAGGAGACTCCTATAATTCACCCCTCCACTTT	CASSRTGDSYNSPLHF
TRBV6-1	once	TRBJ1-2	TRBD1	TGTGCCAGCAGTGAACCGGGACAGGTCCAACATGACTACACCTTC	CASSEPGQVQHDYTF
TRBV29-1	.	TRBJ1-3	.	TGCAGCGCTCCCTCTGGAAACACCATATATTTT	CSAPSGNTIYF
TRBV20-1	few	TRBJ1-2	TRBD1	TGCAGTGCCAATGACAGGGGGGACTATGGCTACACCTTC	CSANDRGDYGYTF
TRBV18	few	TRBJ2-1	.	TGTGCCAGCTCACCGAACTTGCCCGGGGACGCCATCGAGCAGTTCTTC	CASSPNLPGDAIEQFF
TRBV6-2/TRBV6-3	.	TRBJ2-5	TRBD1	TGTGCCAGCAGTTCGCGGGACAGGGTGAACAATGAGCAGTACTTC	CASSSRDRVNNEQYF
TRBV20-1	.	TRBJ2-3	.	TGCAGTGCTACCCCTCCAGGGCGGGGCGCAGATACGCAGTATTTT	CSATPPGRGADTQYF
TRBV2	.	TRBJ2-1	TRBD2	TGTGCCAGCAGGGGACTAGCGGGGGGGTCCTACAATGAGCAGTTCTTC	CASRGLAGGSYNEQFF
TRBV7-2	.	TRBJ2-3	.	TGTGCCAGCAAGGGTAGCGTGGCAGATACGCAGTATTTT	CASKGSVADTQYF
TRBV4-2	.	TRBJ2-1	TRBD2	TGTGCCAGCAGCCAAGAAATTGGCGGGGGGGCCCACAATGAGCAGTTCTTC	CASSQEIGGGAHNEQFF
TRBV7-2	many	TRBJ1-2	.	TGTGCCAGCAGCTTAACTTCAGGGGAAGTTTATGATGGCTACACCTTC	CASSLTSGEVYDGYTF
TRBV27	few	TRBJ1-6	.	TGTGCCAGCAGTTTATCCAGGGCCCGGAATTCACCCCTCCACTTT	CASSLSRARNSPLHF
TRBV20-1	.	TRBJ1-2	.	TGCAGTGCTAGTGAACGAGAGAGGTTGGTTCACTATGGCTACACCTTC	CSASERERLVHYGYTF
TRBV5-1	.	TRBJ1-4	.	TGCGCCAGCAGCTGGGAGGGTTCAACTAATGAAAAACTGTTTTTT	CASSWEGSTNEKLFF
TRBV13	few	TRBJ2-1	.	TGTGCCAGCAGCTCGGAGGGGTTGGGCAATGAGCAGTTCTTC	CASSSEGLGNEQFF
TRBV12-3/TRBV12-4	many	TRBJ2-3	.	TGTGCCAGCAGCTTGCGACTTCACACAGATACGCAGTATTTT	CASSLRLHTDTQYF
TRBV5-6	.	TRBJ2-3	.	TGTGCCAGCAGCTTGGGTCTCCAGGCGACTACCACAGATACGCAGTATTTT	CASSLGLQATTTDTQYF
TRBV4-3	few	TRBJ1-5	.	TGCGCCAGCAGCCAAGATGACACCAGGATGCAGCCCCAGCATTTT	CASSQDDTRMQPQHF
TRBV6-1	.	TRBJ1-1	.	TGTGCCAGCAGCCCCCAGTGGAGGGGGTCATCATTGGAGAAGACTGAAGCTTTCTTT	CASSPQWRGSSLEKTEAFF
TRBV20-1	many	TRBJ2-1	TRBD2	TGCAGTGCGGGCGGGGGGACGAGCTCCTACAATGAGCAGTTCTTC	CSAGGGTSSYNEQFF
TRBV6-6	.	TRBJ1-2	.	TGTGCCAGCAGTTCCCCGACAGAACGCGCCTATGGCTACACCTTC	CASSSPTERAYGYTF
TRBV12-3/TRBV12-4	.	TRBJ2-1	.	TGTGCCAGCAGTTTAGCATTGGGCAGAACCTACGAGCAGTTCTTC	CASSLALGRTYEQFF
TRBV7-2	.	TRBJ2-7	TRBD2	TGTGCCAGCAGCTTAGCGCCTAGCGGGGAGTACGAGCAGTACTTC	CASSLAPSGEYEQYF
TRBV4-3	few	TRBJ2-1	.	TGCGCCAGCAGCCAAGATTATTCAGGGGCTGGCGAGCAGTTCTTC	CASSQDYSGAGEQFF
TRBV20-1	.	TRBJ1-6	.	TGCAGGTCTGCGGGGGATAATTCACCCCTCCACTTT	CRSAGDNSPLHF
TRBV29-1	few	TRBJ2-2	.	TGCAGCGTTGACAGCGAGAACACCGGGGAGCTGTTTTTT	CSVDSENTGELFF
TRBV12-3/TRBV12-4	few	TRBJ2-5	.	TGTGCCAGCAGTTTATCGCAGACCCAAGAGACCCAGTACTTC	CASSLSQTQETQYF
TRBV12-3/TRBV12-4	many	TRBJ1-2	.	TGTGCCAGCAGTGGATCAAGGGGAGATGGCTACACCTTC	CASSGSRGDGYTF
TRBV7-2	many	TRBJ2-7	TRBD2	TGTGCCAGCAGCTTAGCGATCAACCGACTAGCAGACTACGAGCAGTACTTC	CASSLAINRLADYEQYF